What follows are 2 T cell receptor beta chains derived from one specimen sequenced in a study of OX40 agonist ivuxolimab in advanced cancers. Assay used: immunoSEQ multiplex PCR; TCRdb lists only in-frame clones, some missing. The sample has tens of thousands of clones, 75% to 85% seen once. Sample: CD4+ or CD8+ T cells sorted from blood, taken in a trial of the OX40 agonist ivuxolimab. The receptors shown here come from an adult with an advanced solid tumor such as melanoma, head and neck, liver or kidney cancer.

A note on this clone: Other nucleotide sequences from this sample produce the same CDR3. DNA for the CDR3: TGTGCCAGCAGCGTAGATCCTAGCGGGGGGACCCAGTACTTC. Protein: CASSVDPSGGTQYF. The rearrangement uses TRBV9 and TRBJ2-5; 10 bases line up with TRBD2. The CDR3 is 14 amino acids. V was pared by 0 bases and J by 7 bases, with 3 bases of the junction left unmatched. Germline lookup yields CDR1 SGDLS and CDR2 YYNGEE.

This chain uses TRBV28 with TRBJ2-2; unclear D gene. The ends were cut back, 4 bases at V and 7 bases at J, with 22 bases in the middle. CDR3 size: 17 residues. Germline CDR1 and CDR2: MDHEN and SYDVKM. CDR3 nucleotides: TGTGCCAGCAGTTCCCCGGCGGCTACCGGAGATGGCGGGGAGCTGTTTTTT. This encodes CASSSPAATGDGGELFF.